This T cell receptor beta chain was observed in a study of Graves' ophthalmopathy and Graves' hyperthyroidism. RNA transcripts yielded amplified TCR beta CDR3 regions. HTBI primers were used in a first-round RT-PCR, which preceded a second-round multiplex PCR. TCRdb re-derived calls from the multiplex PCR reads in MiXCR, one entry per CDR3 protein. This sample carries about 1.1 million distinct CDR3 sequences, roughly two fifths of them seen once, and the ten largest clones take approximately 12%. CDR3 length equals 16 residues. From germline, CDR1 is SNHLY and CDR2 FYNNEI. V lost 6 bases, J lost 4 bases, and 12 bases stayed unmatched.

The TCR comes from an adult man with Graves' hyperthyroidism. The chain joins TRBV2 to TRBJ1-2, with TRBD1 matching 9 bases. The specimen sequenced was peripheral blood or thyroid tissue (not recorded which). Here the CDR3 reads CASRWTGVISLYGYTF. CDR3 nucleotides: TGTGCCAGCAGGTGGACAGGGGTAATCTCGCTCTATGGCTACACCTTC.